This T cell receptor beta chain was observed in a study of T cell changes during pregnancy in multiple sclerosis. Method: immunoSEQ multiplex PCR; TCRdb's copy keeps in-frame clones and lacks some. The data show tens of thousands of clones, around 91% seen once. From germline, CDR1 is SGHRS and CDR2 YFSETQ. The CDR3 covers 15 residues. V gave up 1 base and J gave up 1 base; unmatched junction bases: 2. The rearrangement links TRBV5-1 to TRBJ1-2; 9 bases are shared with TRBD1. Sequences were derived from peripheral blood, sampled after pregnancy. The sequence was collected from a female donor with multiple sclerosis, enrolled in a pregnancy study. Written as DNA, the CDR3 is TGCGCCAGCAGCTTGTGGACAGGGGTTAACTATGGCTACACCTTC. Protein sequence: CASSLWTGVNYGYTF.